This entry is about one T cell receptor (beta chain). Its cognate antigen is unknown. A universal primer site was incorporated via template switching, and the cDNA contained unique molecular identifiers. TCRdb itself ran the 5' RACE reads through MiXCR, one entry per CDR3 protein. The sample includes 250,000 or so distinct CDR3 sequences, more than 9.5% of them seen just once. This record belongs to a study of identical twins. General study findings and limits: Analyses of zero insertions could be partly confounded by invariant MAIT and iNKT cells. Fewer insertions marked abundant cord blood beta clonotypes; young adult naive trended weakly, memory not at all.

There are 12 residues in the CDR3. The V end lost 4 bases, the J end lost 4 bases, and 10 bases lay between the germline ends. Germline V CDR1 and CDR2: DFQATT, SNEGSKA (reference sequence). This same sample was also part of a study on yellow fever vaccine responses in identical twins.

The sequence was collected from a woman aged 18-29 years in good health. This chain joins TRBV20-1 and TRBJ2-5; a possible D gene is TRBD1 (5 bases). Input material: memory (CD45RO+) T cells sorted from blood. The CDR3 nucleotides read TGCAGTGCTATATCAGGGTTAGAGACCCAGTACTTC. This sequence encodes CSAISGLETQYF.